This T cell receptor (beta chain) was captured in a study of T cells after yellow fever vaccination. This clonotype was seen more than once but under ten times. What it binds is not known. General observations from the study: High-abundance clonotypes from the bulk population could contaminate FACS-sorted repertoires. Weaker, the secondary response had a peak occurring faster, on day 5 versus 15.

TCRdb passed the 5' RACE reads through MiXCR, listing each CDR3 protein once. The sample carries 180,000 or so distinct CDR3 sequences, approximately 9.9% recorded once. Trimming removed 4 bases at V and 5 bases at J, with 14 bases between. Germline V gene data show CDR1 as SEHNR and CDR2 as FQNEAQ (reference sequence). CDR3 length: 14 amino acids. Specimen: CD8+ T cells sorted from PBMCs, collected 15 days after the yellow fever booster vaccination. The source is a man younger than 30 who received the YFV17D yellow fever vaccine. The chain uses TRBV7-9 and TRBJ1-2; D ambiguous. The CDR3 region is CASSSPGPWYGYTF. The CDR3 DNA reads as TGTGCCAGCAGCTCACCTGGACCGTGGTATGGCTACACCTTC.